Listed here are 10 T cell receptor beta chains from one sample, sequenced in a study of T cell repertoires in cytomegalovirus infection. TCRdb reprocessed the reads via MiXCR and lists one record per CDR3 protein. The data show fewer than 350,000 distinct CDR3 sequences, 25% to 30% seen once. These receptors have no identified antigens. The sequencing here drew on cultured PBMCs, taken from culture after CMV antigen stimulation. These receptor sequences come from a human donor in good health (CMV status not recorded). Some clones in this sample may be carry-over from other donors' samples.

This clonotype has more than one count but fewer than ten. The gene calls are TRBV7-6 and TRBJ2-2; no firm D call. V lost 4 bases and J lost 4, with 4 bases in between. Germline values: CDR1 SGHVS, CDR2 FNYEAQ. The CDR3 sequence is 12 residues long. The CDR3 region has the DNA TGTGCCAGCAGCTCTTTCACCGGGGAGCTGTTTTTT. Protein product: CASSSFTGELFF.

The rearrangement links TRBV20-1 to TRBJ1-1; D is ambiguous. Trimming stripped 0 bases from V and 7 bases from J, with 9 bases between. The CDR3 length is 12 residues. In germline, CDR1 is DFQATT, CDR2 SNEGSKA (reference sequence). The CDR3, as DNA: TGCAGTGCTAGAGATCAACCCTTTGAAGCTTTCTTT. As protein: CSARDQPFEAFF.

This clonotype was recorded many times. The chain uses TRBV7-6 and TRBJ1-1; the D gene is possibly TRBD1 (5 bases). Trimming removed 3 bases from V and 0 bases from J, with 17 bases in between. The CDR3 consists of 17 residues. Germline CDR1 is SGHVS and CDR2 is FNYEAQ. The CDR3 nucleotides are TGTGCCAGCAGCTTCATACCCAAGGGGTTCATGAACACTGAAGCTTTCTTT. This gives the protein CASSFIPKGFMNTEAFF.

The rearrangement uses TRBV4-1 and TRBJ2-1; the match to TRBD2 covers 7 bases. CDR3 length: 15 residues. Germline values: CDR1 MGHRA, CDR2 YSYEKL. V gave up 1 base and J gave up 1 base; unmatched junction bases: 1. The CDR3 DNA follows: TGCGCCAGCAGCCAAGTGGGGGGGTCCTACAATGAGCAGTTCTTC. Protein sequence: CASSQVGGSYNEQFF.

CDR3 sequence reads: CASSPLPGEKGYTF. The CDR3 DNA reads TGTGCCAGCAGTCCCCTCCCGGGGGAGAAAGGCTACACCTTC. The chain combines TRBV27 with TRBJ1-2; weak D call: TRBD1 (5 bases). Per the germline V gene, CDR1 is MNHEY and CDR2 is SMNVEV (reference sequence). V lost 5 bases and J lost 8, with 18 bases in between. The CDR3 consists of 14 residues.

There are many counts of this clonotype. The rearrangement links TRBV7-2 to TRBJ1-1; D is ambiguous. The CDR3 runs 14 residues. The germline V and J ends were trimmed by 4 bases and 4 bases, with 13 bases remaining between them. The germline gives CDR1 SGHTA, CDR2 FQGNSA. The DNA of the CDR3 is TGTGCCAGCAGCTCCCCCCCGTTGGGCACTGAAGCTTTCTTT. Amino acids: CASSSPPLGTEAFF. The variable domain in full, completed from reference TRBV7-2 and TRBJ1-1, reads GAGVSQSPSNKVTEKGKDVELRCDPISGHTALYWYRQSLGQGLEFLIYFQGNSAPDKSGLPSDRFSAERTGGSVSTLTIQRTQQEDSAVYLCASSSPPLGTEAFFGQGTRLTVV.

The chain employs TRBV14 and TRBJ2-5; 9 nucleotides match TRBD1. Trimming took 5 bases from V and 8 from J; bases not matched to a gene: 9. Germline CDR1 and CDR2: SGHDN and FVKESK. The CDR3 is 14 amino acids. CDR3 sequence reads: CASSSRDRAGTQYF. The CDR3 coding sequence is TGTGCCAGCAGCTCCCGGGACAGGGCGGGAACCCAGTACTTC.

The chain couples TRBV30 to TRBJ1-2; D is possibly TRBD1 (5 bases). CDR1 is GTSNPN and CDR2 is SVGIG in the germline V gene (reference sequence). Trimming removed 5 bases from V and 6 bases from J, with 22 bases in between. This CDR3 comprises 15 residues. The CDR3 nucleotides are TGTGCCTGGTCTATCCTGGGGGAGGGAGAGAATGGCTACACCTTC. This translates into CAWSILGEGENGYTF.

As for this clonotype: The junction departs from the called germline gene at one end, perhaps through a read error. The chain is built from TRBV10-3 and TRBJ1-1, with D hard to call. CDR1 and CDR2 from the germline V gene are ENHRY and SYGVKD. There are 11 residues in the CDR3. The CDR3 sequence is CAISSTLTKAF. The CDR3 nucleotides read TGTGCCATCAGTAGCACCCTTACCAAGGCCTTT.

This clonotype came up a few times. The chain recombines TRBV7-6 with TRBJ1-4; D gene uncertain. Germline lookup yields CDR1 SGHVS and CDR2 FNYEAQ. The CDR3 is made up of 16 amino acids. The V end lost 2 bases, the J end lost 0 bases, and 10 bases lay between the germline ends. CDR3 region: CASSLSAGATNEKLFF. The CDR3 coding sequence is TGTGCCAGCAGCTTATCCGCGGGTGCAACTAATGAAAAACTGTTTTTT.